Each of the 9 T cell receptor beta chains below was sequenced from the same sample in a study of early T cells in non-severe SARS-CoV-2 infection. TCRdb independently ran MiXCR on the 5' RACE reads; one entry per CDR3 protein. The sample includes about 87,000 distinct CDR3 sequences, 12% to 15% of them seen just once. Sequenced sample: whole blood. Receptor source: an adult who was a healthcare worker with PCR-confirmed SARS-CoV-2 infection or an uninfected control (not recorded which).

The chain recombines TRBV2 with TRBJ1-4, with 7 bases that match TRBD1. With 2 bases clipped from V and 8 bases from J, the junction kept 11 bases outside the gene matches. There are 16 residues in the CDR3. CDR1 and CDR2 (germline): SNHLY, FYNNEI. DNA for the CDR3: TGTGCCAGCAGTGAAAGTTTAGGGGGCGCGAGGGAAAAACTGTTTTTT. This sequence encodes CASSESLGGAREKLFF.

The chain combines TRBV7-9 with TRBJ2-1; D uncertain. The CDR3 is made up of 11 amino acids. The germline V gene has CDR1 SEHNR and CDR2 FQNEAQ (reference sequence). V was cut by 1 base and J by 9 bases, with 4 bases left in between. The chain's CDR3 is CASSLVPEQFF. CDR3 coding DNA: TGTGCCAGCAGCTTAGTTCCTGAGCAGTTCTTC.

The chain is built from TRBV11-2 and TRBJ2-7, with D uncertain. The CDR3 has 13 residues. Germline V gives CDR1 SGHAT, CDR2 FQNNGV. Deletions cut 1 base from V and 7 bases from J, with 11 bases between. As DNA, the CDR3 is TGTGCCAGCAGCTTAGGGACGCCCGGGGAGCAGTACTTC. Translating it yields CASSLGTPGEQYF.

V and J are TRBV29-1 and TRBJ2-1; the match to TRBD2 covers 7 bases. The germline V gene has CDR1 SQVTM and CDR2 ANQGSEA. V lost 7 bases and J lost 0; bases outside the gene matches: 3. The CDR3 runs to 13 residues. CDR3 in amino acids: CSGGGNSYNEQFF. The CDR3 coding sequence is TGCAGCGGCGGGGGAAACTCCTACAATGAGCAGTTCTTC.

J is TRBJ1-6 and V is TRBV9; D uncertain. The CDR3 is made up of 14 amino acids. The V and J ends lost 4 bases and 8 bases respectively, with 13 bases between them. CDR1 is SGDLS, CDR2 YYNGEE, per germline. DNA for the CDR3: TGTGCCAGCAGCTGGGCAGACGGAGATTCACCCCTCCACTTT. Its protein is CASSWADGDSPLHF.

This chain uses TRBV20-1 with TRBJ2-7; 10 bases align to TRBD2. The trim removed 1 base at V and 6 bases at J, leaving 3 bases unmatched. This CDR3 region has 13 residues. The germline gives CDR1 DFQATT, CDR2 SNEGSKA (reference sequence). In nucleotides, the CDR3 is TGCAGTGCTAGAGTAGCGGGGGGTGGCGAGCAGTACTTC. This codes for CSARVAGGGEQYF.

This clonotype was observed many times. This rearrangement joins TRBV10-2 to TRBJ2-7, with D possibly TRBD1 on 5 matching bases. There are 14 residues in the CDR3. Trimming took 3 bases from V and 2 from J, leaving 11 bases between them. Germline CDR1 WSHSY, CDR2 SAAADI. The CDR3 region is CASSEIDRPYEQYF. DNA of the CDR3: TGCGCCAGCAGTGAAATAGACAGACCCTACGAGCAGTACTTC.

The chain combines TRBV20-1 with TRBJ2-7; the D is unclear. The ends were cut back, 0 bases at V and 6 bases at J, with 6 bases in the middle. The CDR3 spans 11 residues. Germline V lookup: CDR1 DFQATT, CDR2 SNEGSKA (reference sequence). The DNA for the CDR3 is TGCAGTGCTAGAGAAGGGCGCGAGCAGTACTTC. Encoded protein: CSAREGREQYF.

The V call is TRBV28, the J call TRBJ1-4; D is uncertain. The ends were cut back, 5 bases at V and 11 bases at J, with 12 bases in the middle. The CDR3 runs to 12 residues. Per germline, CDR1 MDHEN and CDR2 SYDVKM. CDR3 in amino acids: CASSGDARKLFF. The CDR3 coding sequence is TGTGCCAGCAGTGGCGATGCTAGGAAACTGTTTTTT.